These T cell receptor beta chains were read from a single sample in a study of regulatory T cells in long-lasting Graves disease. MiXCR, run by TCRdb on the multiplex PCR reads, gives a single entry per CDR3 protein. There are hundreds of thousands of distinct CDR3 sequences in the sample; roughly 16% occur only once, and about 24% lies in the top ten. The sample consisted of peripheral blood mononuclear cells (PBMCs), taken at new diagnosis, from a patient treated with antithyroid drugs. The receptors were gathered from a female donor with Graves disease. Each CDR3 is given with its conserved first and last residue. A D gene is named only where the DNA matches it firmly. Size tells how often a clone was seen (once, few, many) or the class of an expanded clone, and some rows leave it out.

>.|TRBV20-1|.|TRBJ1-3
TGCAGTGCTAGGGAGAGACTGTCTGGAAACACCATATATTTT
CSARERLSGNTIYF
>.|TRBV2|many|TRBJ2-6
TGTGCCAGCAGTCCCCAACTCTCTGGGGCCAACGTCCTGACTTTC
CASSPQLSGANVLTF
>.|TRBV6-1|few|TRBJ1-2
TGTGCCAGCACGGGGGCTAACTATGGCTACACCTTC
CASTGANYGYTF
>TRBD2|TRBV3-1|.|TRBJ2-7
TGTGCCAGCAGCTACCGACTAGCGGGCAACTCCTACGAGCAGTACTTC
CASSYRLAGNSYEQYF
>TRBD2|TRBV2|many|TRBJ2-1
TGTGCCAGCAGTGAGGTCGAAGGGTCGGGGACTAGCGGGAGTCATGAGCAGTTCTTC
CASSEVEGSGTSGSHEQFF
>.|TRBV28|.|TRBJ2-5
TGTGCCAGCACCCATCCCGACAGCCAAGAGACCCAGTACTTC
CASTHPDSQETQYF
>.|TRBV7-3|many|TRBJ2-3
TGTGCCCGGATTGAGGGACCGGGACGGCATACGCAGTATTTT
CARIEGPGRHTQYF
>.|TRBV4-3|many|TRBJ2-5
TGCGCCAGCAGCCAAGGCCGATATGAACAGGGTCCGAGGGAGACCCAGTACTTC
CASSQGRYEQGPRETQYF
>.|TRBV20-1|few|TRBJ2-4
TGCAGTGCTAACGATGCAGGCTCCCTCTCAGCCAAAAACATTCAGTACTTC
CSANDAGSLSAKNIQYF
>.|TRBV19|few|TRBJ2-7
TGTGCCAGTAGTATCACCCAGGGCCCGTACGAGCAGTACTTC
CASSITQGPYEQYF
>TRBD1|TRBV7-2|few|TRBJ2-7
TGTGCCAGCAGCTTCGACAGGGGGGCCTACGAGCAGTACTTC
CASSFDRGAYEQYF
>.|TRBV6-2/TRBV6-3|many|TRBJ2-3
TGTGCCAGCAGTTACGGGGACGATACGCAGTATTTT
CASSYGDDTQYF
>TRBD1|TRBV19|.|TRBJ2-1
TGTGCCAGTAGTATAGATGGGACAGGGGGAGTTCGGGATGAGCAGTTCTTC
CASSIDGTGGVRDEQFF
>.|TRBV6-1|many|TRBJ2-2
TGTGCCAGCAGATCTGATGGGGCCGGGACCGGGGAGCTGTTTTTT
CASRSDGAGTGELFF
>.|TRBV28|many|TRBJ1-6
TGTGCCAGCAGTTTACAGGGGAGCTCCTATAATTCACCCCTCCACTTT
CASSLQGSSYNSPLHF
>.|TRBV5-5|many|TRBJ2-3
TGTGCCAGCAGCTTGGACCGGTCCACAGATACGCAGTATTTT
CASSLDRSTDTQYF
>.|TRBV28|many|TRBJ1-1
TGTGCCAGCAGTCGCCTGTACACTGAAGCTTTCTTT
CASSRLYTEAFF
>.|TRBV6-5|many|TRBJ1-2
TGTGCCAGCAGTTCGGGACGGCTGTATGGCTACACCTTC
CASSSGRLYGYTF
>.|TRBV6-1|many|TRBJ1-2
TGTGCCAGCAGTGCCCATCTTTACACCTTC
CASSAHLYTF
>.|TRBV20-1|few|TRBJ2-7
TGCAGTGCTAGAGAACCTACTCAGGGACACGAGCAGTACTTC
CSAREPTQGHEQYF
>TRBD2|TRBV7-9|few|TRBJ2-5
TGTGCCAGCAGCCCGCGACTAGCGGGGGGCTCACAAGACTTC
CASSPRLAGGSQDF
>.|TRBV5-1|many|TRBJ1-1
TGCGCCAGCAGCTTGGCCCTCCTACAGGGAATGAACACTGAAGCTTTCTTT
CASSLALLQGMNTEAFF